These T cell receptor beta chains were read from a single sample in a study of blood T cells in healthy people across ages. TCRdb used MiXCR to reprocess the 5' RACE reads, holding one entry per CDR3 protein. The sample comprises fewer than 950,000 distinct CDR3 sequences, approximately 35% of which are singletons, and 10% to 15% rests with the top ten. What was sequenced was blood. Receptors were obtained from a man between 18 and 29 years old in good health. The CDR3 runs from the conserved cysteine through the conserved F or W. Each record gives: V gene, CDR3 protein.

V: TRBV15
CDR3: CATSRAPGTVNTEAFF

V: TRBV21-1
CDR3: CASSKYDNCTDTQYF

V: TRBV20-1
CDR3: CSARGTGTNIQYF

V: TRBV4-2
CDR3: CASSHPLAGEDGYTF

V: TRBV4-2
CDR3: CASSHLGLGATQYF

V: TRBV6-6
CDR3: CASSSPLVGTEAFF

V: TRBV7-2
CDR3: CASSFSGLAGVSYNEQFF

V: TRBV4-3
CDR3: CASSRGAGEQAEKLFF

V: TRBV14
CDR3: CTSSAILSDTQYF

V: TRBV5-1
CDR3: CASSLMQGDAYGYTF